This T cell receptor (beta chain) was found in a study of blood T cell repertoires in COVID-19. Only in-frame clones appear in the TCRdb table, and some are missing; sequencing was by immunoSEQ multiplex PCR. Found here are 80,000 or so clones, more than 80% of them singletons; the top ten hold under 5.5%. The germline V gene has CDR1 SGHAT and CDR2 FQDESV (reference sequence). V shed 4 bases and J 6 bases; nucleotides not matched to a gene: 10. CDR3 length: 16 residues. The receptor's source is a woman between 65 and 79 years old with acute or convalescent COVID-19. The rearrangement joins TRBV11-1 to TRBJ2-1; 9 nucleotides match TRBD1. Sequenced sample: peripheral blood. The CDR3 DNA reads as TGTGCCAGCAGCTCTCCAGGGACAGGGTTCATCAATGAGCAGTTCTTC. Residues: CASSSPGTGFINEQFF.